These T cell receptor beta chains were read from a single sample in a study of blood T cell repertoires in COVID-19. TCRdb's table, derived via immunoSEQ multiplex PCR, lists solely in-frame clones and lacks some. The data show more than 350,000 clones, 75% to 90% seen once. Input material: PBMCs or T cells enriched from blood (not recorded which). The source of these receptors is a man between 18 and 35 years old who had recovered from COVID-19. CDR3s include the opening cysteine and the closing phenylalanine or tryptophan. The D gene is left open where the match is weak.

>TRBJ1-1|TRBD1|TRBV13
CASSPYPTGHTEAFF
TGTGCCAGCAGCCCATACCCGACAGGGCACACTGAAGCTTTCTTT
>TRBJ1-1|TRBD1|TRBV6-5
CASSQTGGGTEAFF
TGTGCCAGCAGCCAGACAGGGGGGGGGACTGAAGCTTTCTTT
>TRBJ1-3|-|TRBV6-5
CASSYSNEGSGNTIYF
TGTGCCAGCAGTTACTCGAATGAGGGATCTGGAAACACCATATATTTT
>TRBJ2-7|-|TRBV10-3
CAISERGGSYEQYF
TGTGCCATCAGTGAGAGGGGCGGCTCCTACGAGCAGTACTTC
>TRBJ2-3|-|TRBV19
CASSIGRGTQYF
TGTGCCAGTAGTATCGGACGGGGTACGCAGTATTTT
>TRBJ2-1|TRBD2|TRBV7-9
CASSVVAGGNYNEQFF
TGTGCCAGCAGCGTAGTAGCGGGGGGAAACTACAATGAGCAGTTCTTC
>TRBJ2-7|TRBD1|TRBV6-5
CASSYDRDYEQYF
TGTGCCAGCAGTTACGACAGGGACTACGAGCAGTACTTC
>TRBJ1-1|-|TRBV30
CAWSPSGVKNTEAFF
TGTGCCTGGAGTCCCTCAGGGGTGAAGAACACTGAAGCTTTCTTT
>TRBJ2-1|-|TRBV27
CASSLVRGNNEQFF
TGTGCCAGCAGTTTAGTCAGGGGAAACAATGAGCAGTTCTTC
>TRBJ2-4|-|TRBV7-2
CASSSPLAKNIQYF
TGTGCCAGCAGCTCACCACTAGCCAAAAACATTCAGTACTTC
>TRBJ1-5|-|TRBV4-1
CASSQPMAGVNQPQHF
TGCGCCAGCAGCCAACCAATGGCAGGGGTTAATCAGCCCCAGCATTTT
>TRBJ1-5|TRBD1|TRBV7-8
CASSIGQDSNQPQHF
TGTGCCAGCAGCATCGGACAGGATAGCAATCAGCCCCAGCATTTT
>TRBJ2-1|-|TRBV7-3
CASSFTGTTYNEQFF
TGTGCCAGCAGCTTCACCGGGACAACCTACAATGAGCAGTTCTTC
>TRBJ2-5|-|TRBV18
CASSPQQRETQYF
TGTGCCAGCTCACCACAACAAAGAGAGACCCAGTACTTC
>TRBJ2-5|-|TRBV11-2
CASSREETQYF
TGTGCCAGCAGCCGTGAGGAGACCCAGTACTTC